At least ten counts were recorded for the clone carrying this TCR beta chain. A second about 6 to 11 cycle PCR used barcoded and J-beta primers. TCRdb re-called the 5' RACE reads through MiXCR, storing one row per CDR3 protein. Here the sample spans 630,000 or so distinct CDR3 sequences, approximately 31% being singletons. The CDR3 runs to 15 residues. The germline CDR1 and CDR2 sequences are SNHLY and FYNNEI. V shed 1 base and J 9 bases; nucleotides not matched to a gene: 9. The data were taken from a study of blood T cells in healthy people across ages. About the research overall: About one barcoded beta molecule per two T cells was the capture yield of template switching.

Every sample yielded at least 6.5 million isolated PBMCs. The source is a woman aged 80 or older in good health. The chain carries TRBV2 and TRBJ2-1; TRBD1 matches 7 bases. The sample taken for sequencing was blood. For the CDR3, the DNA is TGTGCCAGCAGTGAAGAAGGGGGCGTTTGGGCTGAGCAGTTCTTC. Residues: CASSEEGGVWAEQFF.